These T cell receptor beta chains were read from a single sample in a study of cytomegalovirus exposure and HLA in healthy donors. The method was immunoSEQ multiplex PCR; TCRdb's version includes in-frame clones alone and lacks a portion of them. Here the sample spans over 110,000 clones, over 70% being singletons. Material for sequencing was PBMCs. Receptors originate from a man younger than 35 in good health and CMV-seronegative. Each CDR3 is given with its conserved first and last residue. The D gene is left open where the match is weak. Clone sizes are given selectively: once, few, many, or a class where the clone is expanded.

>TRBV19|-|TRBJ1-2|-
TGTGCCAGTAGGGGGCTCGGCTACACCTTC
CASRGLGYTF
>TRBV7-2|-|TRBJ1-3|TRBD1
TGTGCCAGCAGCTTAGACAGGGGGGCTGGAAACACCATATATTTT
CASSLDRGAGNTIYF
>TRBV15|-|TRBJ1-2|-
TGTGCCACCAGCCTTGATGAGAACTATGGCTACACCTTC
CATSLDENYGYTF
>TRBV13|-|TRBJ2-2|-
TGTGCCAGCAGCTTAGGTTTGAGCACCGGGGAGCTGTTTTTT
CASSLGLSTGELFF
>TRBV4-2|once|TRBJ1-5|TRBD1
TGTGCCAGCAGCGATGTGACAGGGAACAATCAGCCCCAGCATTTT
CASSDVTGNNQPQHF
>TRBV11-2|-|TRBJ1-1|-
TGTGCCAGCAGCTTAGGGGGGCACACTGAAGCTTTCTTT
CASSLGGHTEAFF
>TRBV2|-|TRBJ1-5|-
TGTGCCAGCAGTCCCGAGGGAGGGGGTAGGCCCCAGCATTTT
CASSPEGGGRPQHF
>TRBV7-2|-|TRBJ2-5|-
TGTGCCAGCAGCGAAAGGGCAGGGATAGAGACCCAGTACTTC
CASSERAGIETQYF
>TRBV4-3|-|TRBJ2-5|-
TGCGCCAGCAGCCTAACCCAGGGTAGGGGGGAGACCCAGTACTTC
CASSLTQGRGETQYF
>TRBV7-2|-|TRBJ2-1|TRBD1
TGTGCCAGCAGCTTAGCGGCCCAGGGGGCCGCTTTAAATGAGCAGTTCTTC
CASSLAAQGAALNEQFF
>TRBV6-5|few|TRBJ1-2|-
TGTGCCAGCAGTTACGGGGGCGGCTATGGCTACACCTTC
CASSYGGGYGYTF
>TRBV6-5|-|TRBJ1-1|-
TGTGCCAGCAGTTACACCGGGAACACTGAAGCTTTCTTT
CASSYTGNTEAFF
>TRBV6-1|-|TRBJ1-3|TRBD1
TGTGCCAGCAGTGACTTCCGAGGACAGGGAAGAGGAAACACCATATATTTT
CASSDFRGQGRGNTIYF
>TRBV7-2|-|TRBJ2-1|-
TGTGCCAGCAGCCCAGGACTGCCAGCCTTCTACAATGAGCAGTTCTTC
CASSPGLPAFYNEQFF
>TRBV4-3|-|TRBJ2-2|TRBD2
TGCGCCAGCAGCCCTTCGGCTAGCGGGGGCCCGAACACCGGGGAGCTGTTTTTT
CASSPSASGGPNTGELFF
>TRBV2|-|TRBJ1-1|TRBD1
TGTGCCAGCAGTGATTGGGGACAGGGGAACACTGAAGCTTTCTTT
CASSDWGQGNTEAFF
>TRBV19|-|TRBJ2-6|TRBD1
TGTGCCAGTAGTACCTTTGACAGGGTGGGCTCTGGGGCCAACGTCCTGACTTTC
CASSTFDRVGSGANVLTF
>TRBV2|-|TRBJ1-1|-
TGTGCCAGCAGTGAAGTCGGTGGAGCTTTCTTT
CASSEVGGAFF
>TRBV6-4|-|TRBJ2-3|TRBD2
TGTGCCAGCAGTGGGGGGACTAGCGCGACAAAGAATACGCAGTATTTT
CASSGGTSATKNTQYF
>TRBV6-1|few|TRBJ2-7|TRBD1
TGTGCCATCGTCCCGGACAGGGGCGTCGACGAGCAGTACTTC
CAIVPDRGVDEQYF
>TRBV5-4|once|TRBJ2-7|-
TGTGCCAGCAGCCCCCAGGGGGGCTACGAGCAGTACTTC
CASSPQGGYEQYF
>TRBV7-2|-|TRBJ2-5|TRBD1
TGTGCCAGCAGCCGTGGGACAGGACAAGAGACCCAGTACTTC
CASSRGTGQETQYF
>TRBV5-6|few|TRBJ1-5|TRBD1
TGTGCCAGCACCTCCCGCACAGGGGGGGATCAGCCCCAGCATTTT
CASTSRTGGDQPQHF
>TRBV21-1|few|TRBJ1-2|-
TGTGCCAGCACCCAAAGCTGGCAGGGGGATGGCTACACCTTC
CASTQSWQGDGYTF
>TRBV6-6|few|TRBJ1-6|-
TGTGCCAGCAGTTACGGGGGCCGATCACCCCTCCACTTT
CASSYGGRSPLHF
>TRBV18|-|TRBJ2-7|-
TGTGCCAGCTCACCACCTTACAGTTGGTACGAGCAGTACTTC
CASSPPYSWYEQYF
>TRBV6-6|once|TRBJ2-4|-
TGTGCCAGCAGAAAGACCCAACAGCTAGCCAAAAACATTCAGTACTTC
CASRKTQQLAKNIQYF
>TRBV7-9|-|TRBJ2-2|TRBD2
TGTGCCAGCAGCCCGCGGACTAGCGGGGGGATCGGGGAGCTGTTTTTT
CASSPRTSGGIGELFF
>TRBV5-1|-|TRBJ2-3|-
TGCGCCAGCAGCGGAACAGGGTCTAGCACAGATACGCAGTATTTT
CASSGTGSSTDTQYF
>TRBV15|once|TRBJ1-1|TRBD1
TGTGCCACCAGCAAACGCCGACAGGGATTGTACACTGAAGCTTTCTTT
CATSKRRQGLYTEAFF
>TRBV29-1|-|TRBJ2-7|TRBD1
TGCAGCGTTGATCCAGGGGGCAAGGACGAGCAGTACTTC
CSVDPGGKDEQYF
>TRBV29-1|once|TRBJ2-1|-
TGCAGCGTTTTAAGCAGGGTTATAGGGACAAATGAGCAGTTCTTC
CSVLSRVIGTNEQFF
>TRBV21-1|-|TRBJ1-6|-
TGTGCCAGCAGCAAAGGGGGACAAAATAATTCACCCCTCCACTTT
CASSKGGQNNSPLHF
>TRBV27|once|TRBJ2-7|-
TGTGCCAGCAGTTTATTCGCCGAGAGCTCCTACGAGCAGTACTTC
CASSLFAESSYEQYF
>TRBV4-3|-|TRBJ1-5|-
TGCGCCAGCAGCCAAGACCTGCACAGGGGCAATCAGCCCCAGCATTTT
CASSQDLHRGNQPQHF
>TRBV6-6|few|TRBJ2-7|-
TGTGCCAGCAGTCGACAGGCCCTCTACGAGCAGTACTTC
CASSRQALYEQYF
>TRBV5-4|few|TRBJ1-2|TRBD1
TGTGCCAGCAGCAAGACAGGGTCCTATGGCTACACCTTC
CASSKTGSYGYTF
>TRBV2|-|TRBJ2-7|TRBD1
TGTGCCAGCAGGCCGACCGGGACAGGGAGCTACGAGCAGTACTTC
CASRPTGTGSYEQYF
>TRBV30|-|TRBJ2-3|-
TGTGGTTGCGGGTGGACAGATACGCAGTATTTT
CGCGWTDTQYF
>TRBV10-2|-|TRBJ2-7|-
TGCGCCAGCAGTGAGAGCCTGGTGGCCTACGAGCAGTACTTC
CASSESLVAYEQYF